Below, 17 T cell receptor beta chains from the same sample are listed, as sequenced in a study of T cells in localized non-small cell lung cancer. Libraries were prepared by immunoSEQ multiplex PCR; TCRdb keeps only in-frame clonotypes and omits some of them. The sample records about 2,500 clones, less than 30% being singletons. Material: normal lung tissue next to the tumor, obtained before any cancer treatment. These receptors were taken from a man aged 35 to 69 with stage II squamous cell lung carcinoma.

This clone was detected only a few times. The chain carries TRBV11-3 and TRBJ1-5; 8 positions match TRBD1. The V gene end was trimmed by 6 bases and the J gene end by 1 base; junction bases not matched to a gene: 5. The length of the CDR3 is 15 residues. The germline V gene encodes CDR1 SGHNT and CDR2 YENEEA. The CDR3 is CASSHTGGSNQPQHF. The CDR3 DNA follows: TGTGCCAGCAGTCACACAGGGGGAAGCAATCAGCCCCAGCATTTT.

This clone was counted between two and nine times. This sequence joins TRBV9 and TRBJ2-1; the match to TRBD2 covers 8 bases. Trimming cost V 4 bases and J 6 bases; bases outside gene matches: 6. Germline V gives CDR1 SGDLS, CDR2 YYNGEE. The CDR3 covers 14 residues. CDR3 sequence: CASSPRTSSNEQFF. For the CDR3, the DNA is TGTGCCAGCAGCCCCCGGACTAGCAGCAATGAGCAGTTCTTC. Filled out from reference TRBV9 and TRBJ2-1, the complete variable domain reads DSGVTQTPKHLITATGQRVTLRCSPRSGDLSVYWYQQSLDQGLQFLIQYYNGEERAKGNILERFSAQQFPDLHSELNLSSLELGDSALYFCASSPRTSSNEQFFGPGTRLTVL.

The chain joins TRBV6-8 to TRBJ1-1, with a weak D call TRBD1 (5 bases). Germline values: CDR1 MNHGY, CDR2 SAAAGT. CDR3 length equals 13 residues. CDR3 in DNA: TGTGCAGGGTGGGGCAGTGGGAGGGGTGAAGCTTTCTTT. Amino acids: CAGWGSGRGEAFF.

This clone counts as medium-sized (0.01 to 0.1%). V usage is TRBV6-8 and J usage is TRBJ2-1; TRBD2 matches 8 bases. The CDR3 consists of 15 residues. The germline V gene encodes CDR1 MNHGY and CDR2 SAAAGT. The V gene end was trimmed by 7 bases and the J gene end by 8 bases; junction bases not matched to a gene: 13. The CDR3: CASTLGSGTVDEQFF. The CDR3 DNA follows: TGTGCCAGCACCCTAGGTAGCGGGACGGTCGATGAGCAGTTCTTC.

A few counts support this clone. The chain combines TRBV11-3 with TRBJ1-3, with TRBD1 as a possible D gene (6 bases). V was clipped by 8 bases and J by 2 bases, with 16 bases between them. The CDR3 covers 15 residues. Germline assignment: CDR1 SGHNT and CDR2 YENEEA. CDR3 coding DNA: TGTGCCAGCTTTCGCGGGGGGGCGGCTGGAAACACCATATATTTT. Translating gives CASFRGGAAGNTIYF.

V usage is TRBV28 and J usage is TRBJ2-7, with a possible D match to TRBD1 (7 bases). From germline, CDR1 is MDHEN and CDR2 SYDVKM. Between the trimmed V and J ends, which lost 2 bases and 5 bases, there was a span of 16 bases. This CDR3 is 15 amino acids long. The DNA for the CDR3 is TGTGCCAGCAGTTTAGGGGGGCAGGGGGGCCACGAGCAGTACTTC. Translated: CASSLGGQGGHEQYF. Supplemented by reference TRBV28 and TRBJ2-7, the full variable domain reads DVKVTQSSRYLVKRTGEKVFLECVQDMDHENMFWYRQDPGLGLRLIYFSYDVKMKEKGDIPEGYSVSREKKERFSLILESASTNQTSMYLCASSLGGQGGHEQYFGPGTRLTVT.

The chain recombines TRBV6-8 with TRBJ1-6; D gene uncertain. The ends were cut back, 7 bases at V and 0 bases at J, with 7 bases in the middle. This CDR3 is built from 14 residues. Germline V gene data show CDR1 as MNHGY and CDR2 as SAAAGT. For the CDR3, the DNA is TGTGCCAGCACCGAGAGCTCCTATAATTCACCCCTCCACTTT. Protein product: CASTESSYNSPLHF.

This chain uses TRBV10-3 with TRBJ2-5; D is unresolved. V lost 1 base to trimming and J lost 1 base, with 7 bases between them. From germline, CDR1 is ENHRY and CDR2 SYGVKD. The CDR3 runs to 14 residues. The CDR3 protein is CAISELATQETQYF. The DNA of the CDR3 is TGTGCCATCAGTGAGTTAGCCACCCAAGAGACCCAGTACTTC.

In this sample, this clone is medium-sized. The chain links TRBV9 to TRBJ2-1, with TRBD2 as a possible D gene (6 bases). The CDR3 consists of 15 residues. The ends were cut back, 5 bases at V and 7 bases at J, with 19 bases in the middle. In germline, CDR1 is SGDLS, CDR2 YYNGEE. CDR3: CASRPPSGLQNEQFF. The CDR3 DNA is TGTGCCAGCAGACCTCCCTCGGGACTTCAAAATGAGCAGTTCTTC.

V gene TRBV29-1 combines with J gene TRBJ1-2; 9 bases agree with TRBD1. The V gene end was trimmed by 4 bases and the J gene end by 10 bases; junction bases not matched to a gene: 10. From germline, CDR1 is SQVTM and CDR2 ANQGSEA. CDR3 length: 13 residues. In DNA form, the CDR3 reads TGCAGCGTTGTCGGACAGGGGATCAAGACCTACACCTTC. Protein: CSVVGQGIKTYTF.

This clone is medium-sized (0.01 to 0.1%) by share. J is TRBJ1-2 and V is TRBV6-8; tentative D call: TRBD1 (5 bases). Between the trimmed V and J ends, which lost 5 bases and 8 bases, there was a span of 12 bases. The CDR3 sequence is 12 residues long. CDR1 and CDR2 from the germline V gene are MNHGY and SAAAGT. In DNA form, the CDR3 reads TGTGCCAGCAGTGGACCCGGGGGAGGCTACACCTTC. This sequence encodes CASSGPGGGYTF.

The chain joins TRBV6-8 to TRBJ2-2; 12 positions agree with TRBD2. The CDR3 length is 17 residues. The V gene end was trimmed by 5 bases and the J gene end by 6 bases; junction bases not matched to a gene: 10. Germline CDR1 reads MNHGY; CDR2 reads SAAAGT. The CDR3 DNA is TGTGCCAGCAGTACAACTGGACTAGCGGGGTTTGCCGGGGAGCTGTTTTTT. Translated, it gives CASSTTGLAGFAGELFF.

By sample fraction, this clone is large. The CDR3 sequence: CASTSVGQGSTDTQYF. DNA of the CDR3: TGTGCCAGCACCTCAGTCGGGCAGGGAAGCACAGATACGCAGTATTTT. The rearrangement joins TRBV11-3 to TRBJ2-3, with D perhaps matching TRBD1 (5 bases). V was pared by 7 bases and J by 0 bases, with 17 bases between. The CDR3 spans 16 residues. In germline, CDR1 is SGHNT, CDR2 YENEEA.

The CDR3 protein is CASSPLAGGRDTQYF. The DNA for the CDR3 is TGCGCCAGCAGCCCCTTAGCGGGGGGGAGGGATACGCAGTATTTT. The V and J genes are TRBV5-1 and TRBJ2-3; 11 nucleotides align to TRBD2. The CDR3 consists of 15 residues. Germline V gene lookup returns CDR1 SGHRS and CDR2 YFSETQ. V lost 4 bases to trimming and J lost 6 bases; unmatched junction nucleotides: 7.

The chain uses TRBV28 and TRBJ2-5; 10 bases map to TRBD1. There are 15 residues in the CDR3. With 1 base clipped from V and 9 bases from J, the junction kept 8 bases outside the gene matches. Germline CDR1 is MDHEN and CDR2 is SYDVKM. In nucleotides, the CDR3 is TGTGCCAGCAGTTTATCCGGGACAGGGGTAGGGTCCCAGTACTTC. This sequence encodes CASSLSGTGVGSQYF.

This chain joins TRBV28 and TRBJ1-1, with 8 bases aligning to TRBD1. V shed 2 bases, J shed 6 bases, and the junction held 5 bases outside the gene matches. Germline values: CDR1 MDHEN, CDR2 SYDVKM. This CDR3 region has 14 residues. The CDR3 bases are TGTGCCAGCAGTTTAGAACAGGGGGTGGCTGAAGCTTTCTTT. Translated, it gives CASSLEQGVAEAFF.

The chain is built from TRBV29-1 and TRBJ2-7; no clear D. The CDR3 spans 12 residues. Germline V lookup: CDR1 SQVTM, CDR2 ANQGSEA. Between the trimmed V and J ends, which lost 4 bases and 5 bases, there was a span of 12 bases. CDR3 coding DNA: TGCAGCGTTGTCGCCCCGGACCACGAGCAGTACTTC. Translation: CSVVAPDHEQYF.